This is a list of T cell receptor beta chains from one sample in a study of blood T cell repertoires in COVID-19. Profiling relied on immunoSEQ multiplex PCR, and the TCRdb table lists in-frame clones only, not all of them. The sample holds 150,000 to 200,000 clones; around nine tenths are singletons and the top ten take about 3%. Sequenced: peripheral blood. Receptors were obtained from a man in his forties or fifties with active or convalescent COVID-19. Each CDR3 is given with its conserved first and last residue. Fields, in order: J gene, clone size, D gene, V gene, CDR3 protein, CDR3 DNA. D genes are given only for firm matches. Some rows mark clone size as missing; the rest say once, few, many or name a class of expanded clone.

TRBJ1-5 . . TRBV19 CATSRGGITRPQHF TGTGCCACCTCGCGGGGAGGAATAACGCGGCCCCAGCATTTT
TRBJ2-7 . . TRBV13 CASRREGDSSYEQYF TGTGCCAGCAGAAGGGAGGGGGATAGCTCCTACGAGCAGTACTTC
TRBJ2-3 . . TRBV14 CASSQDRYRDTDTQYF TGTGCCAGCAGCCAAGATAGGTACAGAGACACAGATACGCAGTATTTT
TRBJ1-5 . . TRBV6-2/TRBV6-3 CASSSDRNLPPQHF TGTGCCAGCAGCTCCGACAGGAACCTTCCGCCCCAGCATTTT
TRBJ1-2 . TRBD1 TRBV11-1 CASSLAGGPVYGYTF TGTGCCAGCAGCTTGGCAGGGGGGCCTGTCTATGGCTACACCTTC
TRBJ1-4 once . TRBV18 CASSPRGARTNEKLFF TGTGCCAGCTCACCAAGGGGCGCCCGTACTAATGAAAAACTGTTTTTT
TRBJ1-5 . . TRBV28 CASIPGPTGVQPQHF TGTGCCAGTATCCCGGGACCCACGGGAGTTCAGCCCCAGCATTTT
TRBJ1-1 . . TRBV27 CASINTGSANTEAFF TGTGCCAGCATCAACACAGGGTCGGCGAACACTGAAGCTTTCTTT
TRBJ2-7 . TRBD1 TRBV18 CASSPQGGAYEQYF TGTGCCAGCTCACCCCAAGGGGGCGCATACGAGCAGTACTTC
TRBJ2-2 . TRBD2 TRBV30 CAWRLGTSGTGELFF TGTGCCTGGAGGCTGGGTACTAGCGGTACCGGGGAGCTGTTTTTT
TRBJ2-3 . TRBD2 TRBV4-3 CASTSGTSNLDTQYF TGCGCCAGCACCTCAGGGACTAGCAATTTAGATACGCAGTATTTT
TRBJ1-1 few TRBD1 TRBV4-2 CASSPNRGHRDTEAFF TGTGCCAGCAGCCCGAACAGGGGGCATAGGGACACTGAAGCTTTCTTT
TRBJ2-2 once TRBD2 TRBV4-1 CASSQGGLAGTNTGELFF TGCGCCAGCAGCCAAGGTGGACTAGCGGGGACGAACACCGGGGAGCTGTTTTTT
TRBJ2-5 . . TRBV18 CASSPQGPRETQYF TGTGCCAGCTCGCCCCAGGGTCCTCGGGAGACCCAGTACTTC
TRBJ1-4 . . TRBV4-2 CASSQGPDGIEKLFF TGTGCCAGCAGCCAAGGCCCTGACGGGATCGAAAAACTGTTTTTT
TRBJ2-2 . TRBD2 TRBV7-2 CASRPSGLNTGELFF TGTGCCAGCAGACCTAGCGGGCTAAACACCGGGGAGCTGTTTTTT
TRBJ2-5 . TRBD1 TRBV4-1 CASSQDRQGRETQYF TGCGCCAGCAGCCAAGATAGACAGGGGAGGGAGACCCAGTACTTC
TRBJ2-1 . . TRBV28 CASMGGDEQFF TGTGCCAGCATGGGGGGAGATGAGCAGTTCTTC
TRBJ2-3 . TRBD2 TRBV5-1 CASSFGLAPGGSTDTQYF TGCGCCAGCAGCTTCGGACTAGCCCCCGGTGGGAGCACAGATACGCAGTATTTT
TRBJ2-3 few . TRBV9 CASSVERGPLPTDTQYF TGTGCCAGCAGCGTAGAGAGAGGGCCTCTTCCAACAGATACGCAGTATTTT
TRBJ1-3 . . TRBV11-3 CASSLGGSGNTIYF TGTGCCAGCAGCTTGGGGGGCTCTGGAAACACCATATATTTT
TRBJ2-6 . . TRBV4-1 CASSQDSGTGANVLTF TGCGCCAGCAGCCAAGATTCGGGGACTGGGGCCAACGTCCTGACTTTC
TRBJ2-1 . . TRBV30 CAWTLRADEQFF TGTGCCTGGACCCTCAGGGCCGATGAGCAGTTCTTC
TRBJ2-2 once TRBD1 TRBV7-8 CASSYFGQGDTGELFF TGTGCCAGCAGCTACTTCGGGCAGGGGGACACCGGGGAGCTGTTTTTT
TRBJ1-1 . . TRBV18 CASSPNLSRGTEAFF TGTGCCAGCTCACCGAATTTGAGCAGAGGGACTGAAGCTTTCTTT
TRBJ1-2 . TRBD1 TRBV6-5 CASSPPGQGSYGYTF TGTGCCAGCAGTCCCCCGGGACAGGGTTCCTATGGCTACACCTTC
TRBJ1-2 few . TRBV30 CAWRSAVDYGYTF TGTGCCTGGCGTTCAGCGGTCGACTATGGCTACACCTTC
TRBJ1-1 once . TRBV19 CASSIMGHSEAFF TGTGCCAGTAGTATAATGGGGCACTCCGAAGCTTTCTTT
TRBJ2-5 . TRBD1 TRBV28 CASSAQGTGEETQYF TGTGCCAGCAGTGCCCAAGGGACAGGGGAGGAGACCCAGTACTTC
TRBJ2-1 . . TRBV6-2/TRBV6-3 CASSSSGGTPYNEQFF .
TRBJ2-7 . . TRBV6-5 CASSYSAGYEQYF TGTGCCAGCAGTTACTCTGCCGGCTACGAGCAGTACTTC
TRBJ2-7 . TRBD1 TRBV4-3 CASSQDRDSSYEQYF TGCGCCAGCAGCCAAGACCGGGACAGCTCCTACGAGCAGTACTTC
TRBJ2-6 once . TRBV19 CASSIGGTGANVLTF TGTGCCAGTAGTATAGGAGGAACTGGGGCCAACGTCCTGACTTTC
TRBJ1-5 . TRBD1 TRBV2 CASSEGGGGQPQHF TGTGCCAGCAGTGAAGGAGGGGGCGGACAGCCCCAGCATTTT
TRBJ2-7 few . TRBV3-1/TRBV3-2 CASRTNRDFREQYF TGTGCCAGCAGGACAAACAGGGATTTCCGCGAGCAGTACTTC
TRBJ2-1 . TRBD2 TRBV5-1 CASSLGLAGQNEQFF TGCGCCAGCAGCTTGGGGCTAGCGGGGCAAAATGAGCAGTTCTTC
TRBJ1-1 . TRBD1 TRBV7-8 CASTSGQGENTEAFF TGTGCCAGCACCTCGGGACAGGGGGAGAACACTGAAGCTTTCTTT
TRBJ2-2 . TRBD2 TRBV7-6 CASSFDGTSGTGELFF TGTGCCAGCAGCTTCGACGGGACTAGCGGTACCGGGGAGCTGTTTTTT
TRBJ2-7 . . TRBV7-8 CASSLEQGYEQYF TGTGCCAGCAGCTTAGAACAGGGCTACGAGCAGTACTTC
TRBJ2-1 . TRBD2 TRBV4-1 CASSQDPGGGPYNEQFF TGCGCCAGCAGCCAAGACCCCGGGGGGGGCCCCTACAATGAGCAGTTCTTC
TRBJ2-2 . . TRBV27 CASSDRTPRDGELFF TGTGCCAGCAGCGATCGGACACCCCGCGACGGGGAGCTGTTTTTT
TRBJ2-3 once TRBD1 TRBV7-9 CASSSILTGKADTQYF TGTGCCAGCAGCTCAATATTGACAGGGAAGGCAGATACGCAGTATTTT
TRBJ2-5 . TRBD1 TRBV12-3/TRBV12-4 CASSSRQGGTQYF TGTGCCAGCAGTTCCCGACAGGGGGGGACCCAGTACTTC
TRBJ2-5 . TRBD2 TRBV28 CATTQGGGETQYF TGTGCCACTACCCAGGGCGGGGGAGAGACCCAGTACTTC
TRBJ1-2 few TRBD1 TRBV30 CAWVGPGGLNYGYTF TGTGCCTGGGTCGGCCCAGGGGGCCTTAACTATGGCTACACCTTC
TRBJ1-1 . . TRBV10-3 CAISDQNRASEAFF TGTGCCATCAGTGATCAAAACAGAGCAAGTGAAGCTTTCTTT
TRBJ1-3 once . TRBV4-3 CASSQDRTEGNTIYF TGCGCCAGCAGCCAAGATCGGACAGAAGGAAACACCATATATTTT
TRBJ1-3 . TRBD1 TRBV9 CASSTQSGTGTNTIYF TGTGCCAGCAGCACACAGTCCGGGACAGGGACAAACACCATATATTTT
TRBJ1-6 . . TRBV28 CASKFSGISNSPLHF TGTGCCAGCAAGTTTTCGGGGATAAGTAATTCACCCCTCCACTTT
TRBJ1-2 . TRBD1 TRBV25-1 CASFDRGGGYTF TGTGCCAGCTTTGACAGGGGCGGCGGCTACACCTTC
TRBJ1-1 . . TRBV18 CASSLMDSVNTEAFF TGTGCCAGCTCACTCATGGACAGCGTGAACACTGAAGCTTTCTTT
TRBJ2-3 . . TRBV20-1 CSAGWTGTQYF TGCAGTGCTGGATGGACTGGCACGCAGTATTTT
TRBJ1-5 . TRBD1 TRBV6-2/TRBV6-3 CASSYPGTDRNQPQHF TGTGCCAGCAGTTACCCTGGGACAGATCGCAATCAGCCCCAGCATTTT
TRBJ1-1 . . TRBV29-1 CSVPPWRRGSPTEAFF TGCAGCGTTCCACCCTGGCGGAGGGGTTCCCCCACTGAAGCTTTCTTT
TRBJ1-1 . . TRBV24-1 CATLGGDLTEAFF TGTGCCACCCTAGGAGGAGACCTCACTGAAGCTTTCTTT
TRBJ1-4 few . TRBV20-1 CSADEGEKLFF TGCAGTGCTGACGAGGGTGAAAAACTGTTTTTT
TRBJ2-3 . . TRBV4-1 CASSRVTSATDTQYF TGCGCCAGCAGCCGAGTCACTAGTGCAACAGATACGCAGTATTTT